A selection of T cell receptor beta chains follows, all from one sample in a study of T cells expressing NK-cell markers. TCRdb re-called the 5' RACE reads; one entry per CDR3 protein, DNA not given. The data show approximately 460,000 distinct CDR3 sequences, and the top ten clones hold 7.3%. The source material was blood T cells: a sorted CD56 or NKG2C T cell subset, CD4+ or CD8+ T cells, or bulk PBMC T cells (not recorded which). Receptors were obtained from a woman between 18 and 70 years old in good health. CDR3s include the opening cysteine and the closing phenylalanine or tryptophan. Each record gives: V gene, J gene, CDR3 protein.

v_call: TRBV9; j_call: TRBJ2-7; cdr3_aa: CASSVGLAGVHEQYF
v_call: TRBV24-1; j_call: TRBJ2-1; cdr3_aa: CATSDLALAGDVEQFF
v_call: TRBV29-1; j_call: TRBJ1-2; cdr3_aa: CSVEKDEDYGYTF
v_call: TRBV27; j_call: TRBJ1-5; cdr3_aa: CASSAGTGGHQPQHF
v_call: TRBV27; j_call: TRBJ2-6; cdr3_aa: CASSSLGSGANVLTF
v_call: TRBV12-3/TRBV12-4; j_call: TRBJ2-5; cdr3_aa: CASSFMTGGTQETQYF
v_call: TRBV20-1; j_call: TRBJ2-5; cdr3_aa: CSADRDALTGRETQYF
v_call: TRBV4-1; j_call: TRBJ2-1; cdr3_aa: CASSQGQGFNEQFF
v_call: TRBV29-1; j_call: TRBJ1-1; cdr3_aa: CSVGGAVYGVEAFF
v_call: TRBV20-1; j_call: TRBJ1-3; cdr3_aa: CSAGGQGVFHSGNTIYF
v_call: TRBV4-3; j_call: TRBJ2-1; cdr3_aa: CASSQEWDGLNEQFF
v_call: TRBV3-1; j_call: TRBJ1-1; cdr3_aa: CASSQRNTEAFF
v_call: TRBV20-1; j_call: TRBJ2-6; cdr3_aa: CSARDRTSRVANVLTF
v_call: TRBV6-5; j_call: TRBJ1-4; cdr3_aa: CASSYSSWGNEKLFF
v_call: TRBV29-1; j_call: TRBJ1-5; cdr3_aa: CSVVDSGNQPQHF
v_call: TRBV30; j_call: TRBJ1-1; cdr3_aa: CAWIPGYTEAFF
v_call: TRBV7-8; j_call: TRBJ1-2; cdr3_aa: CASSPSGQFYGYTF
v_call: TRBV20-1; j_call: TRBJ2-5; cdr3_aa: CSAPDSLQETQYF
v_call: TRBV12-5; j_call: TRBJ2-5; cdr3_aa: CASAPGGEETQYF
v_call: TRBV11-2; j_call: TRBJ2-5; cdr3_aa: CASSLVREGRETQYF
v_call: TRBV23-1; j_call: TRBJ2-1; cdr3_aa: CASSRQGGWAEQFF
v_call: TRBV12-3/TRBV12-4; j_call: TRBJ1-1; cdr3_aa: CASSLGTRAFF
v_call: TRBV12-3/TRBV12-4; j_call: TRBJ2-1; cdr3_aa: CASSSITEEQFF
v_call: TRBV20-1; j_call: TRBJ2-1; cdr3_aa: CSARDRARGITEFF
v_call: TRBV20-1; j_call: TRBJ2-7; cdr3_aa: CSARGLASPYEQYF
v_call: TRBV28; j_call: TRBJ2-2; cdr3_aa: CASSLYGGNTGELFF
v_call: TRBV2; j_call: TRBJ2-7; cdr3_aa: CASGGHLYEQYF
v_call: TRBV6-1; j_call: TRBJ2-3; cdr3_aa: CASRGLSSTDTQYF
v_call: TRBV4-3; j_call: TRBJ2-3; cdr3_aa: CASSQEFSGYTDTQYF
v_call: TRBV5-1; j_call: TRBJ2-5; cdr3_aa: CASSWGGGREETQYF
v_call: TRBV29-1; j_call: TRBJ2-4; cdr3_aa: CSFKGGVVGKNIQYF
v_call: TRBV6-1; j_call: TRBJ2-5; cdr3_aa: CASTSWGGETQYF
v_call: TRBV5-6; j_call: TRBJ2-3; cdr3_aa: CASSFRDFPVAQYF